This TCR beta chain was obtained from a study of blood T cell repertoires in COVID-19. Study as a whole: Donors in the United States, Italy and Spain gave samples during acute or convalescent COVID-19. T cells, B-cell-depleted T cells, or PBMCs provided the cDNA or gDNA that served as material.

Germline V gene lookup returns CDR1 SQVTM and CDR2 ANQGSEA. The CDR3 covers 12 residues. V gave up 7 bases and J gave up 5 bases, with 15 bases separating them. Authors' processing steps: For nucleated cells, counts were estimated from reference gene primer amplification. Sequencing used immunoSEQ multiplex PCR; TCRdb keeps in-frame clones, though not all of them. V and J calls plus clone size are reproduced from that table; the DNA served to infer D and trimming. The table shows under 250,000 clones, with about 90% occurring only once. The chain is built from TRBV29-1 and TRBJ2-7; the D gene is possibly TRBD2 (6 bases). Sequencing was done on a sample of peripheral blood. This receptor was taken from a man in his sixties with acute or convalescent COVID-19. The CDR3 DNA reads TGCAGCGCTGGGAGGCTTGGTAACGAGCAGTACTTC. It translates to CSAGRLGNEQYF.